This TCR beta chain was recovered during a study of T cells in Graves' hyperthyroidism and ophthalmopathy. Germline V lookup: CDR1 SQVTM, CDR2 ANQGSEA. The CDR3 length is 11 residues. Note on this clonotype: The junction differs from germline at one of its ends, possibly a read error.

Diagnosing involved the use of clinical symptoms, serum thyroxine and TRAb, thyroid ultrasound and orbital computed tomography. Progressors' blood was drawn at hyperthyroidism diagnosis, before ophthalmopathy symptoms. Template material for amplifying TCR beta CDR3 regions consisted of RNA transcripts. The HTBI set primed first-round TCR CDR3 RT-PCR. TCRdb recomputed calls from the multiplex PCR reads with MiXCR, one row per CDR3 protein. The sample has around 700,000 distinct CDR3 sequences; about 17% are singletons. The clonotype comes from a woman aged 50 to 60 with Graves' hyperthyroidism that later progressed to Graves' ophthalmopathy. The chain carries TRBV29-1 and TRBJ2-7, with TRBD1 as a possible D gene (6 bases). The sample consisted of blood. CDR3 coding DNA: TGTTCAGGACAGAACTCCTACGAGCAGTACTTC. Translated, it gives CSGQNSYEQYF.